Sequencing of this TCR beta chain was carried out in a study of radiation and T cells in renal cell carcinoma. Looked up from germline, CDR1 is SGDLS and CDR2 is YYNGEE. The CDR3 length is 14 residues. J gave up 8 bases and V 3 bases, and 7 bases lay outside the gene matches. Data came from immunoSEQ multiplex PCR; TCRdb stores just in-frame clones and leaves some out. The table shows approximately 120,000 clones, with approximately 82% occurring only once. Sample time point: baseline pretreatment blood. Treatment denoted: 15 Gy SBRT to primary tumor, nephrectomy 4 weeks later. Blood was sampled at baseline, 2 weeks and 4 weeks after SBRT. General study findings and limits: No pretreatment tumor biopsies were available for baseline clonotypes.

About this clone itself: Its antigen is unidentified.

Here the sequenced sample was blood, taken from a patient whose treatment included radiotherapy and nephrectomy. The chain carries TRBV9 and TRBJ1-2, with 10 positions matching TRBD1. This clonotype was sampled from a woman aged 60-70 years with renal cell carcinoma. DNA for the CDR3: TGTGCCAGCAGCGGGACCGGGACAGGGGAAGGCTACACCTTC. It is translated as CASSGTGTGEGYTF.